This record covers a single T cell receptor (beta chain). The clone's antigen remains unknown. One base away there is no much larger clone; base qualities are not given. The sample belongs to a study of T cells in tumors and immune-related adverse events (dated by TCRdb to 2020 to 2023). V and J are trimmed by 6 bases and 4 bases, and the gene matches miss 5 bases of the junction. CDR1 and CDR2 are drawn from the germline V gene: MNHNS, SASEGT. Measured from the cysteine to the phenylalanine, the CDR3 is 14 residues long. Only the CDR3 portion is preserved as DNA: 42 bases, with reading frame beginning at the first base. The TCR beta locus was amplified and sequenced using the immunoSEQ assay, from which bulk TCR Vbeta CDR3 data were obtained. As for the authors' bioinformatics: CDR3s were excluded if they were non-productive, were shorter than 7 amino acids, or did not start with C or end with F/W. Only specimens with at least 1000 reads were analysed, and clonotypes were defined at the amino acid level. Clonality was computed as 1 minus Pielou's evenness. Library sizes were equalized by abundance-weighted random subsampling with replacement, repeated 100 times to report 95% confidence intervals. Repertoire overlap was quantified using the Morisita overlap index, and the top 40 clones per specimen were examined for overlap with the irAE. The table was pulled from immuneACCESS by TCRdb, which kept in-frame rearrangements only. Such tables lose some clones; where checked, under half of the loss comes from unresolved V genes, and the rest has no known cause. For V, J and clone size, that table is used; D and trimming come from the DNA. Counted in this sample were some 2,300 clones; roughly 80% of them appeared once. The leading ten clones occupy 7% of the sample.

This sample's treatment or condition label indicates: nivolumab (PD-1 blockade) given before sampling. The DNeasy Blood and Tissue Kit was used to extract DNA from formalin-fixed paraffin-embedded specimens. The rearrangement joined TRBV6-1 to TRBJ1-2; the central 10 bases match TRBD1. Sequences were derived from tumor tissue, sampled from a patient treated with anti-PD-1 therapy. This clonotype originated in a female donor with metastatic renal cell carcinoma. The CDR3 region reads CASSETGGTYGYTF. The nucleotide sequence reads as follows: TGTGCCAGCAGCGAGACAGGGGGCACCTATGGCTACACCTTC.